Below are 27 T cell receptor beta chains sequenced from a single sample in a study of T cell responses to AZD1222 COVID-19 vaccine. The method was immunoSEQ multiplex PCR; TCRdb's version includes in-frame clones alone and lacks a portion of them. Of under 150,000 clones in the sample, 90% were seen once. Here the sequenced sample was peripheral blood, taken on day 0 of AZD1222 vaccination. Receptors originate from an adult in good health.

V gene TRBV4-3 combines with J gene TRBJ2-2; 8 nucleotides align to TRBD2. The V and J ends lost 8 bases and 1 base, in that order; junction bases with no gene match: 3. There are 14 residues in the CDR3. CDR1 and CDR2 (germline): LGHNA, YSLEER. CDR3 nucleotides: TGCGCCAGCCGGGGACTAGGGAACACCGGGGAGCTGTTTTTT. Protein product: CASRGLGNTGELFF.

This clone was recorded once. The chain recombines TRBV27 with TRBJ2-1, with D tentatively TRBD1 (6 bases). The CDR3 covers 15 residues. V dropped 3 bases and J dropped 0 bases, with 9 bases sitting between them. CDR1 is MNHEY, CDR2 SMNVEV, per germline (reference sequence). The CDR3 DNA reads TGTGCCAGCAGTTTCTGGGGGCACTCCTACAATGAGCAGTTCTTC. This gives the protein CASSFWGHSYNEQFF.

The chain joins TRBV29-1 to TRBJ1-5, with TRBD1 identical over 10 bases. The CDR3 has 13 residues. V dropped 4 bases and J dropped 6; count of bases not matched to a gene: 3. Germline V gives CDR1 SQVTM, CDR2 ANQGSEA. This chain's CDR3 is CSVGTGGSQPQHF. In nucleotides, the CDR3 is TGCAGCGTTGGGACAGGGGGATCTCAGCCCCAGCATTTT.

This sequence joins TRBV21-1 and TRBJ1-5; the table's D gene call, TRBD1, was not cross checked with the DNA. TRBV21-1 is listed as a pseudogene. CDR3 length equals 18 residues. The CDR3, as DNA: TGTGCCAGCATCCGACCGACAGTGCACGGGTATAGCAATCAGCCCCAGCATTTT. Amino acids: CASIRPTVHGYSNQPQHF.

The rearrangement links TRBV7-9 to TRBJ2-7; no definite D call. Germline values: CDR1 SEHNR, CDR2 FQNEAQ (reference sequence). The CDR3 contains 11 residues. V was cut by 5 bases and J by 1 base, with 3 bases left in between. CDR3 sequence reads: CASSRSYEQYF. DNA of the CDR3: TGTGCCAGCAGCAGGTCCTACGAGCAGTACTTC.

CDR3 in DNA: TGCAGCGGACCCAGGCATAGCGGGAGAGAGACCCAGTACTTC. Translating it yields CSGPRHSGRETQYF. The rearrangement joins TRBV29-1 to TRBJ2-5, with 9 nucleotides matching TRBD2. Germline trimming cut 7 bases from V and 4 bases from J; bases unmatched to any gene: 10. The CDR3 length is 14 residues. Looked up from germline, CDR1 is SQVTM and CDR2 is ANQGSEA.

The V call is TRBV18, the J call TRBJ2-1; 12 bases are shared with TRBD2. The junction had 2 bases not matched to a gene; V was cut back by 3 bases and J by 5 bases. This CDR3 is 15 amino acids long. CDR1 is KGHSH, CDR2 LQKENI, per germline. The CDR3 here is CASSPTSGSHNEQFF. The DNA for the CDR3 is TGTGCCAGCTCACCGACTAGCGGGAGCCACAATGAGCAGTTCTTC.

The chain has TRBV27 and TRBJ1-2; D gene uncertain. The germline V gene encodes CDR1 MNHEY and CDR2 SMNVEV (reference sequence). The CDR3 loop spans 13 amino acids. V lost 3 bases, J lost 4 bases, and 9 bases lay in between. DNA for the CDR3: TGTGCCAGCAGTTTCGACTCGGGCTATGGCTACACCTTC. Translation gives CASSFDSGYGYTF.

This chain links TRBV28 with TRBJ1-1, with unresolved D. CDR3 size: 14 residues. Trimming pared 11 bases from V and 6 bases from J, leaving 22 bases between. Germline CDR1 MDHEN, CDR2 SYDVKM. The CDR3 sequence is CAVQPTEPEPEAFF. The DNA for the CDR3 is TGTGCCGTCCAACCCACTGAACCTGAACCTGAAGCTTTCTTT. The entire variable domain, with the rest obtained from reference TRBV28 and TRBJ1-1, is as follows: DVKVTQSSRYLVKRTGEKVFLECVQDMDHENMFWYRQDPGLGLRLIYFSYDVKMKEKGDIPEGYSVSREKKERFSLILESASTNQTSMYLCAVQPTEPEPEAFFGQGTRLTVV.

The chain recombines TRBV5-1 with TRBJ1-1; TRBD1 matches 10 bases. The CDR3 is made up of 17 amino acids. Trimming at V came to 2 bases and at J to 2 bases, leaving 9 bases not matched to a gene. Germline V CDR1 and CDR2: SGHRS, YFSETQ. The CDR3 coding sequence is TGCGCCAGCAGCTTACACCGGGACAGGGGATTTAACACTGAAGCTTTCTTT. Translated: CASSLHRDRGFNTEAFF.

V gene TRBV21-1 combines with J gene TRBJ2-7. TRBV21-1 is reported as a pseudogene. The CDR3 sequence is 9 residues long. In DNA, the CDR3 is TGTGCCAGCAGGGGGGAGCAGTACTTC. Protein sequence: CASRGEQYF.

The chain recombines TRBV10-2 with TRBJ2-7; TRBD2 aligns across 14 bases. CDR3 size: 14 residues. V gave up 6 bases and J gave up 12 bases; unmatched junction bases: 10. Per the germline V gene, CDR1 is WSHSY and CDR2 is SAAADI. The CDR3 region is CASRSTSGRAEWYF. The CDR3 DNA follows: TGCGCCAGCAGGTCGACTAGCGGGAGGGCGGAATGGTACTTC.

The chain carries TRBV5-6 and TRBJ1-1, with D perhaps matching TRBD1 (5 bases). This CDR3 is 14 amino acids long. Germline-derived CDR1 and CDR2 are SGHDT and YYEEEE. V dropped 0 bases and J dropped 4 bases, with 10 bases sitting between them. CDR3 amino acids: CASSLGQGSTEAFF. In DNA form, the CDR3 reads TGTGCCAGCAGCTTGGGGCAGGGCAGCACTGAAGCTTTCTTT.

The chain joins TRBV28 to TRBJ2-7; TRBD1 agrees at 9 bases. V was clipped by 6 bases and J by 8 bases; unmatched bases: 11. The CDR3 runs to 14 residues. Germline V gene data show CDR1 as MDHEN and CDR2 as SYDVKM. CDR3 DNA sequence: TGTGCCAGCAGAGACACCGGGACAGGGTGGAAGCAGTACTTC. Amino acid sequence: CASRDTGTGWKQYF. The full variable domain, completed using reference TRBV28 and TRBJ2-7, is DVKVTQSSRYLVKRTGEKVFLECVQDMDHENMFWYRQDPGLGLRLIYFSYDVKMKEKGDIPEGYSVSREKKERFSLILESASTNQTSMYLCASRDTGTGWKQYFGPGTRLTVT.

CDR3 sequence (DNA): TGTGCCAGTACGCCGGGGCCTCAAGAGACCCAGTACTTC. It yields the protein CASTPGPQETQYF. J is TRBJ2-5 and V is TRBV19; either TRBD1 or TRBD2 may supply D (5 bases each). The CDR3 runs 13 residues. V lost 7 bases and J 2 bases, leaving 11 bases between the germline ends. Looked up from germline, CDR1 is LNHDA and CDR2 is SQIVND (reference sequence).

This clone has just a few counts. The chain links TRBV7-9 to TRBJ1-3; 7 bases line up with TRBD1. CDR3 length: 17 residues. Germline CDR1 SEHNR, CDR2 FQNEAQ (reference sequence). The trim removed 5 bases at V and 4 bases at J, leaving 14 bases unmatched. The CDR3 DNA reads TGTGCCAGCAGCCGTAGGCGAACAGGGGCGGCGGGAAACACCATATATTTT. Its translation: CASSRRRTGAAGNTIYF. The full variable domain, its missing parts supplied by reference TRBV7-9 and TRBJ1-3, is DTGVSQNPRHKITKRGQNVTFRCDPISEHNRLYWYRQTLGQGPEFLTYFQNEAQLEKSRLLSDRFSAERPKGSFSTLEIQRTEQGDSAMYLCASSRRRTGAAGNTIYFGEGSWLTVV.

This clone is a singleton in its sample. This chain connects TRBV28 to TRBJ1-1; a possible D gene is TRBD1 (5 bases). V lost 4 bases and J lost 4, with 16 bases in between. The length of the CDR3 is 15 residues. Germline V gives CDR1 MDHEN, CDR2 SYDVKM. The DNA for the CDR3 is TGTGCCAGCAGTTCAGGACTCGGAAGGGGCACTGAAGCTTTCTTT. It specifies CASSSGLGRGTEAFF.

This clone came up a few times. The rearrangement uses TRBV19 and TRBJ2-1, with 9 bases fitting TRBD1. Unmatched junction bases numbered 7, after V lost 4 bases and J lost 6 bases. Germline V gene sequence: CDR1 LNHDA, CDR2 SQIVND (reference sequence). The CDR3 loop spans 15 amino acids. In DNA form, the CDR3 reads TGTGCCAGTAGTACCGGGACAGGGCGACCCAATGAGCAGTTCTTC. This gives the protein CASSTGTGRPNEQFF.

The chain uses TRBV7-2 and TRBJ1-3; TRBD1 is a possible D gene (6 bases). The CDR3 has 14 amino acids. Per the germline V gene, CDR1 is SGHTA and CDR2 is FQGNSA. The V end lost 3 bases, the J end lost 2 bases, and 8 bases lay between the germline ends. Here the CDR3 reads CASSLGAAGNTIYF. The CDR3 DNA follows: TGTGCCAGCAGCTTGGGGGCAGCTGGAAACACCATATATTTT. The full variable domain, completed using reference TRBV7-2 and TRBJ1-3, is GAGVSQSPSNKVTEKGKDVELRCDPISGHTALYWYRQSLGQGLEFLIYFQGNSAPDKSGLPSDRFSAERTGGSVSTLTIQRTQQEDSAVYLCASSLGAAGNTIYFGEGSWLTVV.

V usage is TRBV6-1 and J usage is TRBJ1-5; no definite D call. With 0 bases removed from V and 7 bases from J, the gap between germline ends came to 7 bases. The CDR3 runs 13 residues. The germline V gene has CDR1 MNHNS and CDR2 SASEGT. The CDR3 loop is CASSEAYWQPQHF. In nucleotides, the CDR3 is TGTGCCAGCAGTGAAGCCTATTGGCAGCCCCAGCATTTT.

The V call is TRBV28, the J call TRBJ1-2, with no clear D. Germline V CDR1 and CDR2: MDHEN, SYDVKM. With 7 bases removed from V and 8 bases from J, the gap between germline ends came to 17 bases. The CDR3 covers 13 residues. The DNA for the CDR3 is TGTGCCAGCATTGGAGGGAACCTTCGGGGCTACACCTTC. Its protein product is CASIGGNLRGYTF.

For this clone: An end of the junction does not agree with germline; a read error may underlie this. The rearrangement joins TRBV29-1 to TRBJ2-5; possible D gene TRBD2, 5 bases. Germline CDR1 is SQVTM and CDR2 is ANQGSEA. The CDR3 extends over 13 amino acids. CDR3 coding DNA: TGTACCTACGGACTCAGCGCCCAAGAGACCCAGTACTTC. This encodes CTYGLSAQETQYF.

The J gene is TRBJ2-7, the V gene TRBV5-6; 12 positions match TRBD1. The germline V gene has CDR1 SGHDT and CDR2 YYEEEE. The CDR3 has 17 residues. The junction had 7 bases not matched to a gene; V was cut back by 1 base and J by 2 bases. CDR3 in amino acids: CASSLIGTGGYAYEQYF. CDR3 bases: TGTGCCAGCAGCTTGATTGGGACAGGGGGCTACGCCTACGAGCAGTACTTC. The full variable domain, rest sourced from reference TRBV5-6 and TRBJ2-7, is DAGVTQSPTHLIKTRGQQVTLRCSPKSGHDTVSWYQQALGQGPQFIFQYYEEEERQRGNFPDRFSGHQFPNYSSELNVNALLLGDSALYLCASSLIGTGGYAYEQYFGPGTRLTVT.

V gene TRBV2 combines with J gene TRBJ1-5, with a tentative D call TRBD1 (5 bases). Trimming took 5 bases from V and 2 from J, leaving 10 bases between them. The CDR3 runs to 14 residues. The germline V gene has CDR1 SNHLY and CDR2 FYNNEI. CDR3 sequence (DNA): TGTGCCAGCAGTAGGGACGTGGGCAATCAGCCCCAGCATTTT. It codes for CASSRDVGNQPQHF.

The gene calls are TRBV19 and TRBJ1-6, with 9 nucleotides matching TRBD1. The length of the CDR3 is 17 residues. V shed 5 bases, J shed 3 bases, and the junction held 8 bases outside the gene matches. CDR1 is LNHDA and CDR2 is SQIVND in the germline V gene (reference sequence). The CDR3 DNA follows: TGTGCCAGTAGTTTAACAGGGGGCCGCAACTATAATTCACCCCTCCACTTT. The encoded protein is CASSLTGGRNYNSPLHF.

The V and J genes are TRBV21-1 and TRBJ2-2; the DNA was not compared with TRBD2, the D call given in the table. TRBV21-1 is a known pseudogene. CDR3 length: 17 amino acids. CDR3 amino acids: CASSIRLGGVNTGELFF. The DNA of the CDR3 is TGTGCCAGCAGCATCCGCCTGGGAGGGGTGAACACCGGGGAGCTGTTTTTT.

This clone came up once. This chain uses TRBV19 with TRBJ1-5; no definite D call. The germline V gene has CDR1 LNHDA and CDR2 SQIVND (reference sequence). Trimming stripped 0 bases from V and 6 bases from J, with 9 bases between. This CDR3 contains 14 residues. This CDR3 reads CASSIEREGQPQHF. In DNA form, the CDR3 reads TGTGCCAGTAGTATAGAGAGGGAAGGTCAGCCCCAGCATTTT.